These 22 T cell receptor beta chains came from one sample sequenced in a study of patients and donors after allogeneic stem cell transplantation. TCRdb independently ran MiXCR on the RT-PCR reads; one entry per CDR3 protein. The table lists 400,000 to 450,000 distinct CDR3 sequences, more than 15% of them singletons, with 7.2% in the top ten. Sequences were obtained from blood, either unsorted or a sorted T cell fraction (not recorded which). The origin of the receptors is a human donor who was either an allogeneic HSCT recipient or a stem cell or donor lymphocyte infusion donor (not recorded which). It is not recorded whose cells these are; they may come from a transplant donor.

The CDR3 protein is CASSLARVTDTQYF. The DNA of the CDR3 is TGTGCCAGCAGCTTGGCCAGGGTCACAGATACGCAGTATTTT. This chain uses TRBV11-2 with TRBJ2-3; TRBD1 is a possible D gene (5 bases). Trimming removed 3 bases from V and 2 bases from J, with 9 bases in between. CDR1 and CDR2 from the germline V gene are SGHAT and FQNNGV. This CDR3 is built from 14 residues.

On this clonotype: A read error may account for a junction end that differs from germline. This chain joins TRBV12-3 or TRBV12-4 and TRBJ1-2; 7 bases are shared with TRBD1. The CDR3 has 12 residues. The CDR3 coding sequence is TGTGCCAGCAGTTTCCCGTCGACAGGGAGGGACTTC. Its protein product is CASSFPSTGRDF.

This clonotype occurred many times. The chain employs TRBV29-1 and TRBJ2-3; D is perhaps TRBD2 (5 bases). Germline V lookup: CDR1 SQVTM, CDR2 ANQGSEA. The CDR3 spans 13 residues. V shed 4 bases and J shed 4 bases, with 12 bases lying between them. This chain's CDR3 is CSVGVGVADTQYF. The CDR3 DNA is TGCAGCGTTGGGGTCGGGGTTGCAGATACGCAGTATTTT.

This clonotype turned up a few times. The rearrangement uses TRBV4-1 and TRBJ2-7; D gene ambiguous. Trimming stripped 3 bases from V and 3 bases from J, with 15 bases between. CDR1 and CDR2 (germline): MGHRA, YSYEKL. This CDR3 region has 15 residues. CDR3 bases: TGCGCCAGCAGCCATGCCGACGGCGGATTCTACGAGCAGTACTTC. Residues: CASSHADGGFYEQYF.

Ten or more counts support this clonotype. This sequence joins TRBV5-1 and TRBJ1-3, with D possibly TRBD1 on 6 matching bases. This CDR3 spans 15 amino acids. Trimming stripped 0 bases from V and 2 bases from J, with 9 bases between. CDR1 and CDR2 (germline): SGHRS, YFSETQ. The CDR3 DNA reads as TGCGCCAGCAGCTTGGCCACAGGGCCTGGAAACACCATATATTTT. The encoded protein is CASSLATGPGNTIYF.

This rearrangement joins TRBV6-1 to TRBJ2-2; D might be TRBD2 (5 bases). Deletions cut 8 bases from V and 10 bases from J, with 11 bases between. CDR1 and CDR2 from the germline V gene are MNHNS and SASEGT. This CDR3 spans 11 amino acids. CDR3 region: CASLDLAELFF. The CDR3 DNA reads as TGTGCCAGCTTGGATCTAGCGGAGCTGTTTTTT.

The chain combines TRBV4-1 with TRBJ2-3, with D hard to call. The CDR3 is made up of 16 amino acids. V lost 1 base to trimming and J lost 3 bases, with 14 bases between them. The germline gives CDR1 MGHRA, CDR2 YSYEKL. CDR3 nucleotide sequence: TGCGCCAGCAGCCAAGTGGGTATTTCCTCGACAGATACGCAGTATTTT. Translation gives CASSQVGISSTDTQYF.

This clonotype turned up a few times. The V and J genes are TRBV12-3 or TRBV12-4 and TRBJ2-3, with 14 bases lining up with TRBD2. The length of the CDR3 is 18 residues. V was pared by 6 bases and J by 0 bases, with 8 bases of the junction left unmatched. The CDR3 protein is CASRGLAGALKSTDTQYF. The CDR3 nucleotides read TGTGCCAGCAGGGGACTAGCGGGGGCATTGAAAAGCACAGATACGCAGTATTTT.

The rearrangement links TRBV5-5 to TRBJ1-5; D is unclear. CDR1 and CDR2 from the germline V gene are SGHKS and YYEKEE (reference sequence). This CDR3 is 14 amino acids long. V was trimmed by 3 bases and J by 3 bases, leaving 10 bases between them. CDR3 nucleotide sequence: TGTGCCAGCAGCTCAACAGTATTCAATCAGCCCCAGCATTTT. Protein: CASSSTVFNQPQHF.

This clonotype was counted ten times or more. This rearrangement joins TRBV5-1 to TRBJ2-3, with unresolved D. The CDR3 loop spans 14 amino acids. CDR1 is SGHRS, CDR2 YFSETQ, per germline. V lost 0 bases and J lost 2, with 7 bases in between. The DNA of the CDR3 is TGCGCCAGCAGCTTGGCGGGTATCACAGATACGCAGTATTTT. Translated, it gives CASSLAGITDTQYF.

This clonotype turned up a few times. This CDR3 reads CASSPTGGETQYF. For the CDR3, the DNA is TGTGCCAGCTCACCGACGGGAGGAGAGACCCAGTACTTC. The chain couples TRBV18 to TRBJ2-5; 7 bases map to TRBD2. J gave up 4 bases and V 3 bases, and 2 bases lay outside the gene matches. The CDR3 length is 13 residues. The germline V gene encodes CDR1 KGHSH and CDR2 LQKENI.

This clonotype was seen a handful of times. The chain is built from TRBV12-3 or TRBV12-4 and TRBJ1-1; maybe TRBD1 (5 bases). V shed 7 bases and J shed 5 bases, with 14 bases lying between them. This CDR3 region has 13 residues. CDR3 region: CASTIGTRTEAFF. CDR3 sequence (DNA): TGTGCCAGCACCATTGGGACGCGGACTGAAGCTTTCTTT.

There are many counts of this clonotype. The chain carries TRBV7-2 and TRBJ1-2; TRBD1 matches 8 bases. This CDR3 is 17 amino acids long. Unmatched junction bases numbered 12, after V lost 1 base and J lost 5 bases. Germline-derived CDR1 and CDR2 are SGHTA and FQGNSA. CDR3: CASSLVGAGQETYGYTF. The CDR3 DNA reads as TGTGCCAGCAGCTTAGTTGGGGCGGGACAGGAAACTTATGGCTACACCTTC.

This clonotype has more than one count but fewer than ten. The V gene is TRBV29-1, the J gene TRBJ1-1; D perhaps matches TRBD1 (6 bases). The CDR3 loop spans 12 amino acids. The germline CDR1 and CDR2 sequences are SQVTM and ANQGSEA. The V and J ends lost 7 bases and 3 bases respectively, with 12 bases between them. This CDR3 reads CSARDKDTEAFF. CDR3 in DNA: TGCAGCGCTCGGGACAAAGACACTGAAGCTTTCTTT.

CDR3 sequence: CASSLRGFRGQGAPNNEQFF. CDR3 DNA sequence: TGTGCCAGCAGCTTAAGAGGATTTAGGGGACAGGGGGCGCCTAACAATGAGCAGTTCTTC. The chain couples TRBV7-3 to TRBJ2-1, with TRBD1 identical over 12 bases. The CDR3 sequence is 20 residues long. Germline V lookup: CDR1 SGHTA, CDR2 FQGTGA. The junction had 15 bases not matched to a gene; V was cut back by 1 base and J by 5 bases.

This clonotype showed up just a few times. This chain joins TRBV20-1 and TRBJ2-5; D is undetermined. The germline V and J ends were trimmed by 0 bases and 4 bases, with 15 bases remaining between them. The CDR3 runs to 15 residues. In germline, CDR1 is DFQATT, CDR2 SNEGSKA (reference sequence). The CDR3 here is CSARERVGEGETQYF. The CDR3 DNA follows: TGCAGTGCTAGAGAACGTGTGGGCGAAGGAGAGACCCAGTACTTC.

This clonotype was detected a few times. The chain couples TRBV29-1 to TRBJ2-3, with 7 bases aligning to TRBD2. V gave up 4 bases and J gave up 1 base; unmatched junction bases: 2. The CDR3 extends over 13 amino acids. Germline V gene data show CDR1 as SQVTM and CDR2 as ANQGSEA. The CDR3: CSVAGRGTDTQYF. In nucleotides, the CDR3 is TGCAGCGTTGCGGGGAGGGGCACAGATACGCAGTATTTT.

This chain connects TRBV7-8 to TRBJ2-3; TRBD2 matches 10 bases. The V gene end was trimmed by 5 bases and the J gene end by 5 bases; junction bases not matched to a gene: 10. Germline CDR1 and CDR2: SGHVS and FQNEAQ. The CDR3 loop spans 16 amino acids. CDR3 coding DNA: TGTGCCAGCAGCCAATCCAAACTAGCGGGAATAGATACGCAGTATTTT. It is translated as CASSQSKLAGIDTQYF.

The chain has TRBV9 and TRBJ2-2, with TRBD2 as a possible D gene (5 bases). CDR1 is SGDLS, CDR2 YYNGEE, per germline. The V end was cut by 4 bases, the J end by 6 bases, with 25 bases between. The CDR3 is 18 amino acids. The CDR3 loop is CASSPPGREGFNPGELFF. The CDR3 region has the DNA TGTGCCAGCAGCCCCCCGGGAAGGGAAGGGTTTAACCCCGGGGAGCTGTTTTTT.

In its sample, this clonotype was seen a few times. V and J are TRBV29-1 and TRBJ1-2; D is unclear. CDR1 and CDR2 from the germline V gene are SQVTM and ANQGSEA. The CDR3 extends over 16 amino acids. V was clipped by 6 bases and J by 0 bases, with 20 bases between them. The CDR3, as DNA: TGCAGCGTCGGTACAAGGGTAGGGCCAGCTAACTATGGCTACACCTTC. Its protein product is CSVGTRVGPANYGYTF.

This clonotype was seen only a few times. The J gene is TRBJ2-7, the V gene TRBV11-2; no clear D gene. V lost 3 bases to trimming and J lost 3 bases, with 12 bases between them. The CDR3 runs 14 residues. Germline CDR1 and CDR2: SGHAT and FQNNGV. For the CDR3, the DNA is TGTGCCAGCAGCTTTAGGACGGTCGACTACGAGCAGTACTTC. Protein product: CASSFRTVDYEQYF.

The chain carries TRBV5-1 and TRBJ1-1; perhaps TRBD1 as D (5 bases). The V end lost 3 bases, the J end lost 4 bases, and 19 bases lay between the germline ends. The CDR3 contains 16 residues. Germline assignment: CDR1 SGHRS and CDR2 YFSETQ. CDR3 DNA sequence: TGCGCCAGCAGCTGGGGGACCGGGACCCGTGGCACTGAAGCTTTCTTT. Translating it yields CASSWGTGTRGTEAFF.